The next 21 T cell receptor beta chains were all read from a single sample in a study of CD8 T cells in ankylosing spondylitis. TCRdb called the 5' RACE reads again in MiXCR, with one record for every CDR3 protein. The table records around 230,000 distinct CDR3 sequences, 7.5% to 9.5% of them present only once. The sample comprised blood, either unsorted or a sorted T cell fraction (not recorded which). These receptors all come from a female donor with ankylosing spondylitis or in good health (not recorded which).

This sequence joins TRBV7-2 and TRBJ2-3; 7 bases fit TRBD2. V shed 3 bases, J shed 14 bases, and the junction held 8 bases outside the gene matches. Germline loops: CDR1 SGHTA, CDR2 FQGNSA. CDR3 size: 12 residues. CDR3 coding DNA: TGTGCCAGCAGCTTGTGGCGGGAGAGGGCGTATTTT. Its translation is CASSLWRERAYF.

Only one count was recorded for this clonotype. Being one base from a much bigger clone, this may be a read error. The chain joins TRBV6-2 or TRBV6-3 to TRBJ2-2, with 9 bases aligning to TRBD1. This CDR3 is built from 16 residues. Germline assignment: CDR1 MNHEY and CDR2 SVGEGT. CDR3 in amino acids: CASSYSRDREPGELCF. Here the CDR3 DNA reads TGTGCCAGCAGTTACTCGAGGGACAGGGAGCCCGGGGAGCTGTGTTTT.

This clonotype was counted many times. CDR3 in amino acids: CASSPLGHGYTF. In DNA form, the CDR3 reads TGTGCCAGCTCACCACTGGGCCATGGCTACACCTTC. The chain recombines TRBV18 with TRBJ1-2; D unclear. CDR1 KGHSH and CDR2 LQKENI come from the germline V gene. V was pared by 1 base and J by 6 bases, with 6 bases between. This CDR3 has 12 residues.

This clonotype appeared many times. The CDR3 protein is CASSLRPGTSGRARGETQYF. Here the CDR3 DNA reads TGCGCCAGCAGCTTACGTCCAGGGACTAGCGGGAGGGCCCGGGGAGAGACCCAGTACTTC. V is TRBV5-1 and J is TRBJ2-5; 16 bases align to TRBD2. The J segment lost 4 bases and the V segment lost 2 bases, leaving 14 bases of the junction unmatched. This CDR3 has 20 residues. Per germline, CDR1 SGHRS and CDR2 YFSETQ.

This CDR3 reads CASSPPGQEAFF. The CDR3, as DNA: TGTGCCAGCAGCCCCCCTGGACAGGAAGCTTTCTTT. This sequence joins TRBV5-6 and TRBJ1-1; TRBD1 is a possible D gene (6 bases). Germline V gene lookup returns CDR1 SGHDT and CDR2 YYEEEE. V was pared by 4 bases and J by 8 bases, with 12 bases between. This CDR3 has 12 amino acids.

This clonotype was recorded many times. This chain joins TRBV9 and TRBJ1-1; D might be TRBD1 (5 bases). This CDR3 spans 13 amino acids. The ends were cut back, 7 bases at V and 2 bases at J, with 12 bases in the middle. Germline CDR1 is SGDLS and CDR2 is YYNGEE. The CDR3 reads CASAKGVNTEAFF. CDR3 nucleotides: TGTGCCAGCGCTAAAGGGGTCAACACTGAAGCTTTCTTT.

The sample holds a few counts of this clonotype. This sequence joins TRBV7-9 and TRBJ1-3, with a tentative D call TRBD1 (6 bases). V lost 3 bases and J 0 bases, leaving 9 bases between the germline ends. CDR1 and CDR2 from the germline V gene are SEHNR and FQNEAQ (reference sequence). The CDR3 covers 15 residues. This CDR3 is CASSFDRYSGNTIYF. The CDR3 DNA follows: TGTGCCAGCAGCTTCGACAGGTACTCTGGAAACACCATATATTTT.

This clonotype appeared many times. This chain links TRBV7-9 with TRBJ1-3; D unclear. The germline gives CDR1 SEHNR, CDR2 FQNEAQ (reference sequence). V lost 8 bases, J lost 0 bases, and 8 bases lay in between. This CDR3 has 13 amino acids. CDR3 DNA sequence: TGTGCCAGCCGGCTTCTCTCTGGAAACACCATATATTTT. Its protein is CASRLLSGNTIYF.

This clonotype was picked up many times. The CDR3, as DNA: TGTGCCAGCAGGTTTTTCCATGTGACTAGCGGGACCAGCTCCTACAATGAGCAGTTCTTC. It is translated as CASRFFHVTSGTSSYNEQFF. The chain carries TRBV11-2 and TRBJ2-1, with 11 bases identical to TRBD2. The CDR3 length is 20 residues. V lost 6 bases to trimming and J lost 0 bases; unmatched junction nucleotides: 16. Germline loops: CDR1 SGHAT, CDR2 FQNNGV.

This clonotype was found many times. This sequence joins TRBV20-1 and TRBJ2-1; 12 bases match TRBD2. The V and J ends lost 6 bases and 6 bases, in that order; junction bases with no gene match: 6. The CDR3 is 14 amino acids. Germline-derived CDR1 and CDR2 are DFQATT and SNEGSKA (reference sequence). This CDR3 is CSAYGLAGSNEQFF. Here the CDR3 DNA reads TGCAGTGCCTACGGACTAGCGGGATCCAATGAGCAGTTCTTC.

This clonotype came up many times. This sequence joins TRBV4-3 and TRBJ2-2; possibly TRBD2 for D (6 bases). The V gene's germline CDR1 is LGHNA and CDR2 YSLEER. Trimming cost V 2 bases and J 8 bases, with 15 bases left between them. The CDR3 is 15 residues long. CDR3 amino acids: CASSQRAGKRGELFF. The CDR3 region has the DNA TGCGCCAGCAGCCAACGGGCGGGAAAGAGGGGGGAGCTGTTTTTT.

In its sample, this clonotype was seen a few times. The chain has TRBV4-1 and TRBJ2-5; D unclear. Germline-derived CDR1 and CDR2 are MGHRA and YSYEKL. This CDR3 has 14 residues. Trimming pared 4 bases from V and 2 bases from J, leaving 11 bases between. CDR3 sequence (DNA): TGCGCCAGCAGCCTTTGGGCAGTTCAAGAGACCCAGTACTTC. Translation: CASSLWAVQETQYF.

This clonotype occurred many times. J is TRBJ1-6 and V is TRBV28; no reliable D call. Deletions cut 6 bases from V and 0 bases from J, with 9 bases between. This CDR3 comprises 15 residues. Germline V gives CDR1 MDHEN, CDR2 SYDVKM. The CDR3 here is CASRLGSSYNSPLHF. In DNA, the CDR3 is TGTGCCAGCAGGTTGGGGAGCTCCTATAATTCACCCCTCCACTTT.

This clonotype was counted ten times or more. This rearrangement joins TRBV19 to TRBJ1-5; 7 bases are a match to TRBD1. With 8 bases clipped from V and 5 bases from J, the junction kept 6 bases outside the gene matches. CDR1 and CDR2 from the germline V gene are LNHDA and SQIVND (reference sequence). The CDR3 consists of 13 residues. The CDR3 DNA is TGTGCCAGTCACCGGGACAGAGATCAGCCCCAGCATTTT. As protein: CASHRDRDQPQHF.

This clonotype was recorded a few times. The rearrangement joins TRBV5-1 to TRBJ1-2, with D maybe TRBD1 (6 bases). Germline values: CDR1 SGHRS, CDR2 YFSETQ. CDR3 length: 13 amino acids. V gave up 10 bases and J gave up 8 bases, with 21 bases separating them. CDR3 residues: CASAQTGPMGYTF. The CDR3 bases are TGCGCCTCGGCTCAGACAGGACCTATGGGCTACACCTTC.

The chain recombines TRBV11-2 with TRBJ2-6; tentatively, D is TRBD1 (5 bases). The CDR3 is 15 amino acids. Germline CDR1 SGHAT, CDR2 FQNNGV. Trimming stripped 6 bases from V and 3 bases from J, with 12 bases between. CDR3 DNA: TGTGCCAGCAGACCAGCAGGGTATGGGGCCAACGTCCTGACTTTC. Its protein is CASRPAGYGANVLTF.

This clonotype occurred many times. The chain has TRBV7-2 and TRBJ2-2; 7 bases are a match to TRBD2. The CDR3 is 18 residues long. The germline V gene encodes CDR1 SGHTA and CDR2 FQGNSA. V was pared by 5 bases and J by 4 bases, with 16 bases of the junction left unmatched. This CDR3 reads CASSQTLGGSGPTGELFF. The CDR3 DNA reads TGTGCCAGCAGCCAGACCCTTGGGGGTAGCGGGCCCACCGGGGAGCTGTTTTTT.

This clonotype was seen many times. V and J are TRBV4-3 and TRBJ2-3; no clear D gene. The CDR3 is made up of 14 amino acids. Germline V lookup: CDR1 LGHNA, CDR2 YSLEER. V lost 0 bases and J lost 5, with 9 bases in between. The CDR3 loop is CASSQDYGVDTQYF. The DNA for the CDR3 is TGCGCCAGCAGCCAAGATTATGGAGTAGATACGCAGTATTTT.

This clonotype was counted at least ten times. The V call is TRBV9, the J call TRBJ2-1; D perhaps matches TRBD2 (7 bases). Germline V gene data show CDR1 as SGDLS and CDR2 as YYNGEE. V was trimmed by 4 bases and J by 7 bases, leaving 18 bases between them. The CDR3 extends over 15 amino acids. The CDR3 loop reads CASSLTWEGGNEQFF. CDR3 in DNA: TGTGCCAGCAGCCTCACGTGGGAGGGGGGGAATGAGCAGTTCTTC.

This clonotype was seen many times. The rearrangement joins TRBV12-3 or TRBV12-4 to TRBJ2-1; TRBD1 might be the D (6 bases). The CDR3 contains 14 residues. Trimming left V 4 bases short and J 8 bases short, with 15 bases between. CDR3 DNA sequence: TGTGCCAGCAGTTCGTCGACAGGAGTCGATGAGCAGTTCTTC. Translated, it gives CASSSSTGVDEQFF.

This clonotype was observed a handful of times. V gene TRBV18 combines with J gene TRBJ2-1; no firm D call. Trimming stripped 2 bases from V and 0 bases from J, with 8 bases between. The CDR3 contains 15 residues. The germline V gene has CDR1 KGHSH and CDR2 LQKENI. CDR3 sequence reads: CASSPATSSYNEQFF. CDR3 DNA: TGTGCCAGCTCACCAGCTACCAGCTCCTACAATGAGCAGTTCTTC.